This T cell receptor (beta chain) was found in a study of blood T cell repertoires in COVID-19. As for the study in general: Spain, Italy and the United States supplied samples that represented acute and convalescent COVID-19.

V shed 3 bases and J 5 bases; nucleotides not matched to a gene: 11. The length of the CDR3 is 16 residues. Germline V CDR1 and CDR2: LGHNA, YSLEER. Enrolment of Seattle patients took place during active infection, and they were followed longitudinally. The authors' processing: The assay estimated nucleated cells by amplifying reference gene primers. Assay used: immunoSEQ multiplex PCR; TCRdb lists only in-frame clones, some missing. Clone size and V and J calls were adopted from that table, with D and trimming inferred from the DNA. The data show 150,000 or so clones, around 85% seen once. The rearrangement joins TRBV4-3 to TRBJ2-5; 8 positions agree with TRBD2. This TCR derives from a man in his 60s with COVID-19, enrolled during active disease. The sample consisted of peripheral blood. Written as DNA, the CDR3 is TGCGCCAGCAGCCAGATGACGACGGGAGGGGGGGAGACCCAGTACTTC. Translation gives CASSQMTTGGGETQYF.